This T cell receptor beta chain was identified in a study of glioma-infiltrating T cells. CDR3 length equals 14 residues. Trimming left V 0 bases short and J 8 bases short, with 13 bases between. Germline CDR1 reads SGHTA; CDR2 reads FQGNSA. TCR alpha and beta CDR3 regions were amplified from RNA using iRepertoire nested multiplex PCR. Via MiXCR, TCRdb re-called the multiplex PCR reads, giving one row per CDR3 protein. Found here are approximately 3,000 distinct CDR3 sequences, roughly 17% of them singletons; the top ten hold about 48%. The sample was glioma tissue, nonneoplastic brain tissue, or PBMCs (not recorded which). The receptor was derived from a human donor with low-grade glioma or glioblastoma, undergoing nonglioma brain surgery, or in good health (not recorded which). The rearrangement links TRBV7-2 to TRBJ2-5; D may match TRBD1 or TRBD2 (5 bases each). The CDR3 is CASSLAPGSRTQYF. The CDR3, as DNA: TGTGCCAGCAGCTTAGCGCCAGGGAGTCGTACCCAGTACTTC.